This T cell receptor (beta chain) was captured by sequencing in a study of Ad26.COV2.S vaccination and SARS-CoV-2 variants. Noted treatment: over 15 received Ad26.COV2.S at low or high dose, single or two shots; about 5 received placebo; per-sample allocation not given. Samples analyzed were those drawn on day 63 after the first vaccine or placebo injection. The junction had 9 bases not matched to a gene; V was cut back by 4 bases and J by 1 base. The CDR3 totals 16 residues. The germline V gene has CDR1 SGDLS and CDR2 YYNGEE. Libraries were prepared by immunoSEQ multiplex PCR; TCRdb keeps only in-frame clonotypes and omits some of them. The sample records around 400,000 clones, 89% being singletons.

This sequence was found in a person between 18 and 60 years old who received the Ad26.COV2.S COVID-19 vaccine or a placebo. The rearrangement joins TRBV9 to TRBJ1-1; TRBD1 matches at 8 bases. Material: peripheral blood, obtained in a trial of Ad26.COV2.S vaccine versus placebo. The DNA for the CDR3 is TGTGCCAGCAGCACCCCCGGACAGGGCGAGAACACTGAAGCTTTCTTT. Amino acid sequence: CASSTPGQGENTEAFF.